This TCR beta chain was recovered during a study of T cell repertoires in ileal Crohn's disease. Here immunoSEQ multiplex PCR was the method, and the copy in TCRdb shows in-frame clones only, minus some. Among over 13,000 clones listed, 80% were seen once. This TCR derives from an adult with Crohn's disease. The sequencing input was ileal tissue.

The CDR3 DNA reads as TGTGCCAGCAGTGGGGTAGCGGGGGTAGCCAAAAACATTCAGTACTTC. Protein: CASSGVAGVAKNIQYF. This rearrangement joins TRBV6-1 to TRBJ2-4, with 9 nucleotides matching TRBD2. Losses at the gene ends were 4 bases for V and 0 bases for J; bases not matched to a gene: 4. The CDR3 loop spans 16 amino acids. Germline values: CDR1 MNHNS, CDR2 SASEGT.